The present T cell receptor beta chain was sequenced within a study of CD8 T cells in Susac syndrome. Whole-study findings and limits: The CD4+ T cell repertoires in Susac syndrome did not show any clonal expansion.

Concerning this clonotype itself: Its antigen is unidentified.

When the RNA was reverse transcribed, random hexamers were used with an input of roughly 0.45 to 1 ug. The immunoSEQ assay covered 54 Vbeta and 13 Jbeta segments for CDR3. A single record per CDR3 protein comes from TCRdb applying MiXCR to the immunoSEQ multiplex PCR reads. The table has about 150,000 distinct CDR3 sequences, roughly 95% seen once. The CDR3 is 15 amino acids. V gave up 1 base and J gave up 2 bases, with 12 bases separating them. Per germline, CDR1 SGHRS and CDR2 YFSETQ. The genes are TRBV5-1 and TRBJ1-1; no clear D gene. The receptor's source is a human donor with Susac syndrome. Sequenced input: CD4+ T cells from PBMCs. The CDR3 DNA is TGCGCCAGCAGCTTGCAAGGGCTGCCTAACACTGAAGCTTTCTTT. Its translation: CASSLQGLPNTEAFF.